Below, 30 T cell receptor beta chains from the same sample are listed, as sequenced in a study of cytomegalovirus exposure and HLA in healthy donors. PCR primers comprised 60 Vbeta and 13 Jbeta primers. Method: immunoSEQ multiplex PCR; TCRdb's copy keeps in-frame clones and lacks some. The sample lists 110,000 or so clones; roughly 70% were seen once. The sequenced sample was PBMCs. The receptor set was obtained from a young man in good health and CMV-seropositive.

V is TRBV7-2 and J is TRBJ2-7, with 7 bases lining up with TRBD2. Germline V gene sequence: CDR1 SGHTA, CDR2 FQGNSA. The ends lost 0 bases at V and 4 bases at J; junction bases unmatched: 3. This CDR3 is built from 14 residues. The CDR3 DNA is TGTGCCAGCAGCTTAGCCTATAGCGGGTACGAGCAGTACTTC. This sequence encodes CASSLAYSGYEQYF.

This chain connects TRBV19 to TRBJ1-4, with 7 positions matching TRBD1. This CDR3 has 17 amino acids. Germline CDR1 LNHDA, CDR2 SQIVND (reference sequence). With V trimmed by 4 bases and J by 0 bases, 8 bases remained unmatched. The CDR3 sequence: CASSNRQGVATNEKLFF. The CDR3 coding sequence is TGTGCCAGTAGTAACCGACAGGGAGTTGCAACTAATGAAAAACTGTTTTTT.

The chain recombines TRBV2 with TRBJ1-2, with 8 bases that match TRBD1. The V segment lost 1 base and the J segment 8 bases; nucleotides outside the gene matches: 6. Germline-derived CDR1 and CDR2 are SNHLY and FYNNEI. The CDR3 sequence is 14 residues long. The CDR3 spells CASSEVTGGGGYTF. In DNA form, the CDR3 reads TGTGCCAGCAGTGAAGTAACAGGGGGTGGAGGCTACACCTTC.

The J gene is TRBJ1-2, the V gene TRBV6-1; 7 nucleotides align to TRBD1. The length of the CDR3 is 17 residues. The germline V gene encodes CDR1 MNHNS and CDR2 SASEGT. Trimming removed 3 bases from V and 6 bases from J; junction bases left unmatched: 16. The CDR3 region is CASSEIIKGARSDGYTF. CDR3 coding DNA: TGTGCCAGCAGTGAGATTATAAAGGGGGCGCGGAGTGATGGCTACACCTTC.

J is TRBJ2-3 and V is TRBV6-4, with 9 bases identical to TRBD2. This CDR3 has 16 amino acids. Trimming cost V 0 bases and J 3 bases; bases outside gene matches: 4. Germline V lookup: CDR1 MRHNA, CDR2 SNTAGT. The CDR3 DNA reads as TGTGCCAGCAGTGACTCTGGCGGGGGGGCGACAGATACGCAGTATTTT. Translating gives CASSDSGGGATDTQYF.

This sequence joins TRBV19 and TRBJ2-5, with D perhaps matching TRBD2 (5 bases). V lost 5 bases, J lost 0 bases, and 7 bases lay in between. The CDR3 extends over 13 amino acids. Germline loops: CDR1 LNHDA, CDR2 SQIVND (reference sequence). The chain's CDR3 is CASSPGNQETQYF. The CDR3, as DNA: TGTGCCAGTAGTCCGGGGAACCAAGAGACCCAGTACTTC.

The chain recombines TRBV6-1 with TRBJ2-1, with 8 nucleotides matching TRBD2. V lost 2 bases, J lost 6 bases, and 6 bases stayed unmatched. Per germline, CDR1 MNHNS and CDR2 SASEGT. The CDR3 length is 15 residues. Written as DNA, the CDR3 is TGTGCCAGCAGTGAACGGATGCTAGCGGGCAATGAGCAGTTCTTC. Translating it yields CASSERMLAGNEQFF.

J is TRBJ2-3 and V is TRBV6-6; D is unclear. V was cut by 5 bases and J by 6 bases, with 12 bases left in between. The germline V gene has CDR1 MNHNY and CDR2 SVGAGI (reference sequence). The CDR3 extends over 13 amino acids. CDR3 loop: CASSELVPDTQYF. The CDR3 DNA follows: TGTGCCAGCAGTGAGCTAGTGCCGGATACGCAGTATTTT.

V is TRBV27 and J is TRBJ1-2, with 9 positions matching TRBD1. The CDR3 has 13 amino acids. Germline V lookup: CDR1 MNHEY, CDR2 SMNVEV (reference sequence). V gave up 6 bases and J gave up 6 bases; unmatched junction bases: 5. CDR3 coding DNA: TGTGCCAGCAGCCATGGGACAGGGAATGGCTACACCTTC. This translates into CASSHGTGNGYTF.

This clone has only a few counts. The chain recombines TRBV27 with TRBJ2-1; 15 nucleotides align to TRBD2. After removal of 1 base from V and 6 bases from J, the junction contained 7 bases not matched to a gene. Germline CDR1 reads MNHEY; CDR2 reads SMNVEV (reference sequence). This CDR3 spans 18 amino acids. The CDR3 reads CASSLLGLAGGPGNEQFF. In DNA, the CDR3 is TGTGCCAGCAGTTTATTAGGACTAGCGGGGGGGCCCGGCAATGAGCAGTTCTTC.

A few counts support this clone. The chain combines TRBV5-8 with TRBJ2-3; TRBD2 matches at 7 bases. Trimming at V came to 4 bases and at J to 8 bases, leaving 13 bases not matched to a gene. There are 15 residues in the CDR3. CDR1 and CDR2 (germline): SGHTS, YDEGEE. In DNA, the CDR3 is TGTGCCAGCAGCCCGCGGGACTACCCCAGTGTTACGCAGTATTTT. Protein product: CASSPRDYPSVTQYF. Supplemented by reference TRBV5-8 and TRBJ2-3, the full variable domain reads EAGVTQSPTHLIKTRGQQATLRCSPISGHTSVYWYQQALGLGLQFLLWYDEGEERNRGNFPPRFSGRQFPNYSSELNVNALELEDSALYLCASSPRDYPSVTQYFGPGTRLTVL.

In its sample, this clone was seen a few times. This sequence joins TRBV10-1 and TRBJ2-7; the match to TRBD1 covers 8 bases. With V trimmed by 2 bases and J by 4 bases, 7 bases remained unmatched. Germline loops: CDR1 WNHNN, CDR2 SYGVQD (reference sequence). This CDR3 comprises 15 residues. The CDR3 DNA reads as TGCGCCAGCAGTGAGGGACAGGGCGCTTCGTACGAGCAGTACTTC. Its protein is CASSEGQGASYEQYF.

This chain joins TRBV4-1 and TRBJ2-3; TRBD2 matches at 12 bases. The CDR3 is 16 residues long. The trim removed 5 bases at V and 3 bases at J, leaving 6 bases unmatched. The V gene's germline CDR1 is MGHRA and CDR2 YSYEKL. CDR3: CASSARLAGETDTQYF. The CDR3 DNA reads TGCGCCAGCAGCGCCCGACTAGCGGGGGAAACAGATACGCAGTATTTT.

This clone was recorded a few times. The rearrangement uses TRBV6-4 and TRBJ1-1; a weak D match, TRBD1 (5 bases). Trimming pared 6 bases from V and 3 bases from J, leaving 17 bases between. Germline V gives CDR1 MRHNA, CDR2 SNTAGT. This CDR3 has 15 amino acids. CDR3 sequence (DNA): TGTGCCAGCAGAGGAGTGGGCAGGGCGGACACTGAAGCTTTCTTT. Translation: CASRGVGRADTEAFF.

This chain uses TRBV1 with TRBJ2-7; TRBD1 is the table's D call and was not checked against the DNA. TRBV1 is tagged as a pseudogene. The CDR3 has 13 residues. The DNA for the CDR3 is TGCACCAGCAGCCCGGGACATTACCACGAGCAGTACTTC. Translated, it gives CTSSPGHYHEQYF.

The J gene is TRBJ2-3, the V gene TRBV27; no clear D. The ends were cut back, 4 bases at V and 9 bases at J, with 11 bases in the middle. The germline V gene has CDR1 MNHEY and CDR2 SMNVEV (reference sequence). The length of the CDR3 is 12 residues. CDR3 loop: CASSSTSQTQYF. The CDR3 DNA reads as TGTGCCAGCAGTTCGACATCCCAGACGCAGTATTTT.

The chain carries TRBV2 and TRBJ2-5, with D possibly being TRBD1 (6 bases). This CDR3 spans 14 amino acids. CDR1 and CDR2 (germline): SNHLY, FYNNEI. Trimming cost V 5 bases and J 2 bases, with 12 bases left between them. The CDR3, as DNA: TGTGCCAGCAGTAGTGACAGGTTACAAGAGACCCAGTACTTC. Encoded protein: CASSSDRLQETQYF. Full variable domain (missing parts from reference TRBV2 and TRBJ2-5): EPEVTQTPSHQVTQMGQEVILRCVPISNHLYFYWYRQILGQKVEFLVSFYNNEISEKSEIFDDQFSVERPDGSNFTLKIRSTKLEDSAMYFCASSSDRLQETQYFGPGTRLLVL.

The chain uses TRBV18 and TRBJ2-1; a possible D gene is TRBD2 (5 bases). The germline V and J ends were trimmed by 5 bases and 6 bases, with 14 bases remaining between them. Germline CDR1 and CDR2: KGHSH and LQKENI. CDR3 length: 14 amino acids. CDR3 in amino acids: CASSASPEANEQFF. In DNA, the CDR3 is TGTGCCAGCTCAGCTTCCCCGGAGGCCAATGAGCAGTTCTTC.

Only one count was recorded for this clone. The rearrangement joins TRBV2 to TRBJ1-2; no reliable D call. With 3 bases removed from V and 3 bases from J, the gap between germline ends came to 11 bases. The germline gives CDR1 SNHLY, CDR2 FYNNEI. The CDR3 runs 14 residues. Here the CDR3 DNA reads TGTGCCAGCAGTGAGGGCAGCCCTGACTATGGCTACACCTTC. It translates to CASSEGSPDYGYTF. The variable domain in full, completed from reference TRBV2 and TRBJ1-2, reads EPEVTQTPSHQVTQMGQEVILRCVPISNHLYFYWYRQILGQKVEFLVSFYNNEISEKSEIFDDQFSVERPDGSNFTLKIRSTKLEDSAMYFCASSEGSPDYGYTFGSGTRLTVV.

This clone was picked up a small number of times. The rearrangement joins TRBV5-1 to TRBJ2-7, with D perhaps matching TRBD1 (6 bases). The V end lost 2 bases, the J end lost 3 bases, and 9 bases lay between the germline ends. The CDR3 runs to 13 residues. Germline CDR1 is SGHRS and CDR2 is YFSETQ. In nucleotides, the CDR3 is TGCGCCAGCAGCTTCCGGGACAACTACGAGCAGTACTTC. Its translation: CASSFRDNYEQYF.

V usage is TRBV2 and J usage is TRBJ2-2; the match to TRBD1 covers 7 bases. V trimming: 6 bases; J trimming: 0 bases; junction bases outside the gene matches: 4. CDR1 is SNHLY and CDR2 is FYNNEI in the germline V gene. The CDR3 is made up of 15 amino acids. The CDR3 loop is CASRGTAANTGELFF. CDR3 nucleotides: TGTGCCAGCAGGGGGACAGCCGCGAACACCGGGGAGCTGTTTTTT.

This clone appeared a few times. CDR3 DNA: TGTGCCAGCAACCCTACAGGGGGCGGAGGTTCACCCCTCCACTTT. Protein product: CASNPTGGGGSPLHF. This chain links TRBV7-9 with TRBJ1-6; 9 nucleotides line up with TRBD1. Germline CDR1 reads SEHNR; CDR2 reads FQNEAQ (reference sequence). With V trimmed by 7 bases and J by 9 bases, 10 bases remained unmatched. The CDR3 has 15 amino acids. The full variable domain, completed using reference TRBV7-9 and TRBJ1-6, is DTGVSQNPRHKITKRGQNVTFRCDPISEHNRLYWYRQTLGQGPEFLTYFQNEAQLEKSRLLSDRFSAERPKGSFSTLEIQRTEQGDSAMYLCASNPTGGGGSPLHFGNGTRLTVT.

The rearrangement links TRBV5-5 to TRBJ1-1, with D perhaps TRBD1 (5 bases). The germline CDR1 and CDR2 sequences are SGHKS and YYEKEE (reference sequence). Trimming shortened V by 1 base and J by 2 bases, and 9 bases separated the two germline ends. The CDR3 contains 14 residues. The CDR3 bases are TGTGCCAGCAGCTTGTTGGGGCCCAACACTGAAGCTTTCTTT. It translates to CASSLLGPNTEAFF.

This chain connects TRBV6-6 to TRBJ2-7, with D possibly being TRBD1 (6 bases). With 6 bases removed from V and 0 bases from J, the gap between germline ends came to 12 bases. The CDR3 consists of 14 residues. Germline V CDR1 and CDR2: MNHNY, SVGAGI (reference sequence). Written as DNA, the CDR3 is TGTGCCAGCAGAGGGGACATAGTCTCCTACGAGCAGTACTTC. Translating gives CASRGDIVSYEQYF.

The chain links TRBV28 to TRBJ2-5; tentatively, D is TRBD2 (6 bases). Trimming cost V 5 bases and J 1 base, with 11 bases left between them. Germline V gene lookup returns CDR1 MDHEN and CDR2 SYDVKM. This CDR3 is 14 amino acids long. The CDR3 DNA sequence: TGTGCCAGCAGTGCTCTAGCGAGCCAAGAGACCCAGTACTTC. This translates into CASSALASQETQYF.

This clone was detected only a few times. V and J are TRBV15 and TRBJ1-3; 8 bases line up with TRBD1. Germline V gives CDR1 LNHNV, CDR2 YYDKDF (reference sequence). CDR3 length equals 18 residues. V shed 0 bases and J 0 bases; nucleotides not matched to a gene: 7. This CDR3 reads CATSRDLGQVFSGNTIYF. CDR3 DNA: TGTGCCACCAGCAGAGATCTGGGACAGGTTTTCTCTGGAAACACCATATATTTT.

The chain employs TRBV2 and TRBJ2-5, with TRBD1 as a possible D gene (6 bases). The tail of the sequence fits TRBJ2-7 better, so the J call may be wrong. CDR3 length: 13 residues. Germline lookup yields CDR1 SNHLY and CDR2 FYNNEI. CDR3 in DNA: TGTGCCAGCAGTGAGACAGGAACCTACGAGCAGTACTTC. It yields the protein CASSETGTYEQYF.

The rearrangement links TRBV15 to TRBJ2-1, with 7 bases that match TRBD2. Per germline, CDR1 LNHNV and CDR2 YYDKDF (reference sequence). CDR3 length: 16 amino acids. V was clipped by 1 base and J by 3 bases; unmatched bases: 6. In nucleotides, the CDR3 is TGTGCCACCAGCAGAGGGGGGGGGTCTAACTACAATGAGCAGTTCTTC. It yields the protein CATSRGGGSNYNEQFF.

This clone was detected only once. The chain combines TRBV5-6 with TRBJ2-3, with D maybe TRBD2 (5 bases). The CDR3 totals 16 residues. V was cut by 4 bases and J by 0 bases, with 15 bases left in between. From germline, CDR1 is SGHDT and CDR2 YYEEEE. The CDR3 DNA reads as TGTGCCAGCAGCCGGAGACTGAGGGCTAGCACAGATACGCAGTATTTT. Amino acids: CASSRRLRASTDTQYF.

The rearrangement links TRBV6-6 to TRBJ1-5; D might be TRBD1 (6 bases). Per the germline V gene, CDR1 is MNHNY and CDR2 is SVGAGI (reference sequence). V was pared by 6 bases and J by 5 bases, with 11 bases between. The CDR3 length is 13 residues. CDR3 amino acids: CASSPDSHQPQHF. In nucleotides, the CDR3 is TGTGCCAGCAGCCCGGACAGCCATCAGCCCCAGCATTTT.